The 18 T cell receptor beta chains presented below share a single source sample, sequenced in a study of cytomegalovirus exposure and HLA in healthy donors. PCR amplification relied on 60 Vbeta primers (plus 13 Jbeta primers). TCRdb keeps only in-frame clones here, not all; method: immunoSEQ multiplex PCR. This table lists 75,000 to 95,000 clones. Material: PBMCs. The receptors come from a woman aged 55 to 70 in good health and CMV-seronegative.

The V gene is TRBV28, the J gene TRBJ2-3; D gene unclear. CDR1 is MDHEN, CDR2 SYDVKM, per germline. This CDR3 region has 14 residues. V shed 8 bases and J shed 3 bases, with 15 bases lying between them. In nucleotides, the CDR3 is TGTGCCAGCTGTCGTAGCCTCTTTACAGATACGCAGTATTTT. It encodes CASCRSLFTDTQYF.

The chain carries TRBV11-3 and TRBJ1-1; perhaps TRBD1 as D (5 bases). V was shortened by 5 bases and J by 6 bases, with 13 bases between the two germline ends. The germline gives CDR1 SGHNT, CDR2 YENEEA. The CDR3 runs to 13 residues. CDR3 DNA: TGTGCCAGCAGCGTAGGTCGGGGGGCTGAAGCTTTCTTT. Protein sequence: CASSVGRGAEAFF.

The V gene is TRBV28, the J gene TRBJ2-7; 13 nucleotides line up with TRBD2. This CDR3 comprises 13 residues. Germline trimming cut 5 bases from V and 9 bases from J; bases unmatched to any gene: 4. Looked up from germline, CDR1 is MDHEN and CDR2 is SYDVKM. The CDR3 loop is CASSRTSGRGQYF. The CDR3 region has the DNA TGTGCCAGCAGTCGGACTAGCGGGAGAGGGCAGTACTTC.

The V gene is TRBV5-1, the J gene TRBJ1-4, with 11 bases fitting TRBD1. CDR3 length: 15 amino acids. CDR1 and CDR2 from the germline V gene are SGHRS and YFSETQ. The trim removed 4 bases at V and 1 base at J, leaving 0 bases unmatched. CDR3 loop: CASSGTGGTNEKLFF. As DNA, the CDR3 is TGCGCCAGCAGCGGGACAGGGGGAACTAATGAAAAACTGTTTTTT.

The rearrangement uses TRBV6-1 and TRBJ1-2; 7 nucleotides match TRBD1. J was trimmed by 7 bases and V by 2 bases; bases with no gene match: 4. The CDR3 has 13 residues. The germline V gene encodes CDR1 MNHNS and CDR2 SASEGT. The DNA of the CDR3 is TGTGCCAGCAGTGAACAGGGGGAGAGTGGCTACACCTTC. This translates into CASSEQGESGYTF.

In nucleotides, the CDR3 is TGTGCCAGCAGCCAGGGAACTGGAAACACCATATATTTT. This gives the protein CASSQGTGNTIYF. V gene TRBV6-4 combines with J gene TRBJ1-3, with D possibly being TRBD1 (5 bases). The CDR3 is made up of 13 amino acids. V was clipped by 6 bases and J by 2 bases, with 8 bases between them. Per germline, CDR1 MRHNA and CDR2 SNTAGT.

Note on this clone: It is likely a read error, because the conserved phenylalanine at the end of the CDR3 is missing. CDR3 sequence (DNA): TGTGCCAGCAGCTTAGGGACAGCAATGAACACTGAAGCTTTCCTT. The encoded protein is CASSLGTAMNTEAFL. The rearrangement links TRBV7-2 to TRBJ1-1; tentatively, D is TRBD1 (6 bases). The CDR3 consists of 15 residues. Germline CDR1 reads SGHTA; CDR2 reads FQGNSA. V lost 1 base and J 0 bases, leaving 9 bases between the germline ends.

The rearrangement links TRBV9 to TRBJ1-5; D ambiguous. The V gene lost 5 bases and the J gene lost 0 bases, with 18 bases spanning the gap. CDR3 length equals 17 residues. CDR1 is SGDLS, CDR2 YYNGEE, per germline. As DNA, the CDR3 is TGTGCCAGCAGTGAGGCGGCAAGCCCTTATAGCAATCAGCCCCAGCATTTT. Amino acids: CASSEAASPYSNQPQHF.

The chain employs TRBV27 and TRBJ1-5; D uncertain. The germline gives CDR1 MNHEY, CDR2 SMNVEV (reference sequence). The CDR3 contains 13 residues. V shed 7 bases and J shed 7 bases, with 14 bases lying between them. The CDR3 nucleotides are TGTGCCAGCAATGCTTCTGGAGACCAGCCCCAGCATTTT. Protein: CASNASGDQPQHF.

The chain carries TRBV28 and TRBJ2-7; D unclear. The germline gives CDR1 MDHEN, CDR2 SYDVKM. CDR3 length equals 16 residues. V lost 2 bases to trimming and J lost 4 bases, with 18 bases between them. The CDR3 loop is CASSLTIRDFPYEQYF. The CDR3, as DNA: TGTGCCAGCAGTTTAACGATAAGAGACTTTCCATACGAGCAGTACTTC.

The chain joins TRBV6-5 to TRBJ1-2; D not certain. Germline-derived CDR1 and CDR2 are MNHEY and SVGAGI. V lost 1 base to trimming and J lost 10 bases, with 19 bases between them. The CDR3 consists of 15 residues. The CDR3 DNA follows: TGTGCCAGCAGTTACTATTCGGGCCTGGTGGGAGCCTACACCTTC. Protein: CASSYYSGLVGAYTF.

The chain couples TRBV5-1 to TRBJ1-1; D is ambiguous. Germline V gene data show CDR1 as SGHRS and CDR2 as YFSETQ. V lost 9 bases, J lost 4 bases, and 16 bases lay in between. CDR3 length equals 13 residues. The CDR3 coding sequence is TGCGCCACCTCTAGCCCGGGGAGCACTGAAGCTTTCTTT. Translation gives CATSSPGSTEAFF.

In the case of this clone: Mismatch with germline at one junction end may stem from a read error. The chain couples TRBV5-3 to TRBJ2-7; D possibly corresponds to TRBD1 (6 bases). TRBV5-3 is an ORF, with its function uncertain. The CDR3 sequence is 14 residues long. The CDR3 DNA follows: TGTGCCAGAAGCTCGGGACAAAACTCCTGCGAGCAGTACTTC. Its protein is CARSSGQNSCEQYF.

This rearrangement joins TRBV20-1 to TRBJ1-1; 7 positions agree with TRBD1. Per germline, CDR1 DFQATT and CDR2 SNEGSKA (reference sequence). The CDR3 extends over 11 amino acids. With V trimmed by 6 bases and J by 3 bases, 1 base remained unmatched. The CDR3: CSARGYTEAFF. The DNA for the CDR3 is TGCAGTGCCAGGGGGTACACTGAAGCTTTCTTT.

The CDR3 protein is CASSWRVNSNQPQHF. DNA of the CDR3: TGTGCCAGCAGTTGGCGGGTGAATAGCAATCAGCCCCAGCATTTT. This chain joins TRBV27 and TRBJ1-5; D is undetermined. There are 15 residues in the CDR3. The V end was cut by 4 bases, the J end by 0 bases, with 10 bases between. Germline V CDR1 and CDR2: MNHEY, SMNVEV (reference sequence).

The chain employs TRBV18 and TRBJ2-7, with 7 positions matching TRBD1. J gave up 2 bases and V 6 bases, and 7 bases lay outside the gene matches. CDR1 and CDR2 from the germline V gene are KGHSH and LQKENI. CDR3 length equals 14 residues. The CDR3 loop reads CASSPVDRTYEQYF. CDR3 sequence (DNA): TGTGCCAGCTCCCCGGTGGACAGGACCTACGAGCAGTACTTC.

This chain joins TRBV9 and TRBJ1-2; the D gene is possibly TRBD1 (5 bases). Per germline, CDR1 SGDLS and CDR2 YYNGEE. Trimming removed 3 bases at V and 2 bases at J, with 11 bases between. There are 14 residues in the CDR3. The CDR3 sequence is CASSDGQGNYGYTF. As DNA, the CDR3 is TGTGCCAGCAGCGACGGTCAGGGAAACTATGGCTACACCTTC. Drawing the rest from reference TRBV9 and TRBJ1-2, the complete variable domain is DSGVTQTPKHLITATGQRVTLRCSPRSGDLSVYWYQQSLDQGLQFLIQYYNGEERAKGNILERFSAQQFPDLHSELNLSSLELGDSALYFCASSDGQGNYGYTFGSGTRLTVV.

The rearrangement links TRBV5-1 to TRBJ2-2, with a possible D match to TRBD1 (5 bases). The ends were cut back, 0 bases at V and 1 base at J, with 7 bases in the middle. Germline V gene sequence: CDR1 SGHRS, CDR2 YFSETQ. The CDR3 runs 15 residues. CDR3 coding DNA: TGCGCCAGCAGCTTGGGTGGACAGAACACCGGGGAGCTGTTTTTT. Translated, it gives CASSLGGQNTGELFF.